This T cell receptor beta chain was documented in a study of technical replicates of blood from several donors. The CDR3 consists of 18 residues. CDR1 is SGHNT and CDR2 is YYREEE in the germline V gene (reference sequence). Trimming took off 0 bases at V and 6 bases at J, with 23 bases between the two ends. TCRdb's table, derived via immunoSEQ multiplex PCR, lists solely in-frame clones and lacks some. The sample yields fewer than 80,000 clones, around 85% seen once. This receptor was taken from a human donor in good health. Some clones in this sample may be carry-over from other donors' samples. Sequenced sample: PBMCs. This chain joins TRBV5-4 and TRBJ2-3; possibly TRBD2 for D (5 bases). The CDR3: CASSLANRRGSGTDTQYF. CDR3 in DNA: TGTGCCAGCAGCTTGGCCAATCGGCGAGGGTCCGGAACCGATACGCAGTATTTT.